These T cell receptor beta chains were read from a single sample in a study of T cell responses to AZD1222 COVID-19 vaccine. The assay was immunoSEQ multiplex PCR, and TCRdb's table has in-frame clones only and misses some. The repertoire includes over 100,000 clones, roughly 92% of them detected once, and 4% to 5.5% sits in the top ten. The sample was peripheral blood, taken on day 0 of AZD1222 vaccination. The source is an adult in good health. The CDR3 runs from the conserved cysteine through the conserved F or W. The D gene is left open where the match is weak. Clone sizes are given selectively: once, few, many, or a class where the clone is expanded.

size	D	J	V	CDR3	DNA
-	-	TRBJ2-7	TRBV7-9	CASSLAGRRPYEQYF	TGTGCCAGCAGCTTAGCGGGTCGCCGGCCCTACGAGCAGTACTTC
-	TRBD2	TRBJ2-1	TRBV5-4	CASSFVAQRGSNEQFF	TGTGCCAGCAGCTTTGTTGCGCAGCGGGGGTCTAATGAGCAGTTCTTC
-	TRBD1	TRBJ1-4	TRBV7-9	CASSRGQGNEKLFF	TGTGCCAGCAGCAGGGGACAGGGTAATGAAAAACTGTTTTTT
-	-	TRBJ1-3	TRBV23-1	CASSQSQGRMGNTIYF	TGCGCCAGCAGTCAATCACAGGGCCGAATGGGAAACACCATATATTTT
few	TRBD2	TRBJ2-5	TRBV7-8	CASSSGLAGEVQYF	TGTGCCAGCAGCTCGGGACTAGCGGGAGAGGTCCAGTACTTC
-	-	TRBJ2-4	TRBV3-1/TRBV3-2	CASSQGRENIQYF	TGTGCCAGCAGCCAAGGTCGAGAAAACATTCAGTACTTC
-	-	TRBJ1-1	TRBV28	CASSIWNTEAFF	TGTGCCAGCAGCATTTGGAACACTGAAGCTTTCTTT
few	-	TRBJ2-3	TRBV5-1	CASMSTDTQYF	TGCGCCAGCATGAGCACAGATACGCAGTATTTT
-	-	TRBJ2-3	TRBV5-4	CASRGPGGTDTQYF	TGTGCCAGCAGAGGCCCTGGGGGCACAGATACGCAGTATTTT
-	-	TRBJ2-4	TRBV12-3/TRBV12-4	CASSARDQRQYF	TGTGCCAGCAGTGCCCGGGACCAGAGACAGTACTTC
once	TRBD2	TRBJ2-1	TRBV29-1	CSVEGVAGHSYNEQFF	TGCAGCGTTGAAGGGGTAGCGGGCCACTCCTACAATGAGCAGTTCTTC
-	TRBD2	TRBJ2-3	TRBV7-2	CASSLVSAGGFTDTQYF	TGTGCCAGCAGCTTAGTCTCAGCGGGAGGCTTCACAGATACGCAGTATTTT
-	TRBD1	TRBJ1-1	TRBV13	CASSLGPTRGRSNTEAFF	TGTGCCAGCAGCTTAGGCCCCACCAGGGGGCGGTCGAACACTGAAGCTTTCTTT
-	TRBD2	TRBJ2-2	TRBV14	CASSQPLAANTGELFF	TGTGCCAGCAGCCAACCACTAGCGGCGAACACCGGGGAGCTGTTTTTT
-	TRBD1	TRBJ1-5	TRBV27	CASAGTVNQPQHF	TGTGCCAGCGCAGGGACAGTCAATCAGCCCCAGCATTTT
-	-	TRBJ1-6	TRBV23-1	CASSQSYNSPLHF	TGCGCCAGCAGTCAGTCCTATAATTCACCCCTCCACTTT
-	-	TRBJ2-3	TRBV24-1	CATSDASGTDTQYF	TGTGCCACCAGTGACGCTAGCGGCACAGATACGCAGTATTTT
-	TRBD1	TRBJ2-7	TRBV27	CASSPNPGQGGLKQYF	TGTGCCAGCAGTCCGAACCCGGGACAGGGGGGCTTGAAGCAGTACTTC
-	TRBD1	TRBJ2-7	TRBV11-3	CASSPWGQSSYEQYF	TGTGCCAGCAGCCCATGGGGACAGAGCTCCTACGAGCAGTACTTC
-	-	TRBJ2-7	TRBV6-5	CASRASWSSYEQYF	TGTGCCAGCAGGGCTAGCTGGAGCTCCTACGAGCAGTACTTC
-	TRBD1	TRBJ1-2	TRBV28	CASSLNQGAGNYGYTF	TGTGCCAGCAGCCTTAATCAGGGGGCGGGGAACTATGGCTACACCTTC
-	TRBD1	TRBJ2-7	TRBV11-2	CASTWGQGNYEQYF	TGTGCCAGCACCTGGGGACAGGGGAACTACGAGCAGTACTTC
-	-	TRBJ2-7	TRBV4-2	CASSQEGVEQYF	TGTGCCAGCAGCCAAGAGGGGGTAGAGCAGTACTTC
-	TRBD1	TRBJ2-7	TRBV23-1	CASSPASQGAAGEQYF	TGCGCCAGCAGTCCCGCTTCTCAGGGGGCTGCCGGCGAGCAGTACTTC
-	-	TRBJ2-5	TRBV5-6	CASSFRRAGETQYF	TGTGCCAGCAGCTTCCGTCGGGCCGGCGAGACCCAGTACTTC
-	-	TRBJ2-1	TRBV28	CASSLRGRAYEQFF	TGTGCCAGCAGTTTGAGGGGCAGGGCCTATGAGCAGTTCTTC
-	-	TRBJ1-4	TRBV5-4	CASSKGGGLKGQKLFF	TGTGCCAGCAGCAAGGGCGGGGGTTTAAAGGGGCAAAAACTGTTTTTT
-	TRBD1	TRBJ1-2	TRBV18	CASSPSGGHYGYTF	TGTGCCAGCTCACCGTCAGGGGGCCACTATGGCTACACCTTC
-	-	TRBJ1-3	TRBV30	CAWSVSLGAIRF	TGTGCCTGGAGTGTATCTCTGGGGGCCATTCGTTTT
-	-	TRBJ1-3	TRBV30	CAWSGGVSGNTIYF	TGTGCCTGGAGTGGGGGGGTCTCTGGAAACACCATATATTTT
-	-	TRBJ1-1	TRBV4-1	CASKEGDGTEAFF	TGCGCCAGCAAGGAAGGGGATGGCACTGAAGCTTTCTTT
once	TRBD1	TRBJ1-2	TRBV2	CASRGTGNYGYTF	TGTGCCAGCAGGGGGACAGGGAACTATGGCTACACCTTC
-	-	TRBJ2-1	TRBV9	CASRAARGEQFF	TGTGCCAGTCGCGCGGCCCGTGGGGAGCAGTTCTTC
once	-	TRBJ1-6	TRBV5-1	CASSLVWRQGVSSPLHF	TGCGCCAGCAGCTTAGTATGGCGCCAGGGTGTGAGTTCACCCCTCCACTTT
-	-	TRBJ1-3	TRBV14	CASSQLRNTIYF	TGTGCCAGCAGCCAACTTAGAAACACCATATATTTT
-	TRBD1	TRBJ1-1	TRBV12-3/TRBV12-4	CASSPGQGAEAFF	TGTGCCAGCAGCCCGGGACAGGGGGCTGAAGCTTTCTTT
-	-	TRBJ1-3	TRBV7-8	CASSLDMSGPFGNTIYF	TGTGCCAGCAGCTTAGATATGTCAGGCCCTTTTGGAAACACCATATATTTT
-	TRBD1	TRBJ2-7	TRBV6-5	CASRIVGDSEQYF	TGTGCCAGCAGGATTGTTGGGGACAGCGAGCAGTACTTC
-	-	TRBJ2-7	TRBV5-4	CASSLAGAANEQYF	TGTGCCAGCAGCTTGGCTGGGGCGGCCAACGAGCAGTACTTC
once	-	TRBJ2-7	TRBV5-1	CASSLGGDTSREQYF	TGCGCCAGCAGCTTGGGGGGGGACACCAGTCGGGAGCAGTACTTC
-	TRBD1	TRBJ2-1	TRBV19	CASSRIDRVGFNEQFF	TGTGCCAGTAGCCGAATAGACAGGGTTGGTTTCAATGAGCAGTTCTTC
-	TRBD2	TRBJ2-1	TRBV7-2	CASSLLAGSYNEQFF	TGTGCCAGCAGCTTACTAGCGGGCTCCTACAATGAGCAGTTCTTC
-	TRBD2	TRBJ2-2	TRBV7-3	CASSLRGRVGGGELFF	TGTGCCAGCAGCTTACGCGGGAGAGTCGGTGGCGGGGAGCTGTTTTTT
once	-	TRBJ2-7	TRBV5-1	CASSIAGYEQYF	TGCGCCAGCAGCATAGCAGGCTACGAGCAGTACTTC
-	-	TRBJ1-3	TRBV18	CASSPTVVSQASGNTIYF	TGTGCCAGCTCACCCACCGTGGTTAGTCAGGCCTCTGGAAACACCATATATTTT
-	-	TRBJ2-7	TRBV18	CASSPSQAEGNEQYF	TGTGCCAGCTCCCCTTCGCAAGCGGAGGGGAACGAGCAGTACTTC